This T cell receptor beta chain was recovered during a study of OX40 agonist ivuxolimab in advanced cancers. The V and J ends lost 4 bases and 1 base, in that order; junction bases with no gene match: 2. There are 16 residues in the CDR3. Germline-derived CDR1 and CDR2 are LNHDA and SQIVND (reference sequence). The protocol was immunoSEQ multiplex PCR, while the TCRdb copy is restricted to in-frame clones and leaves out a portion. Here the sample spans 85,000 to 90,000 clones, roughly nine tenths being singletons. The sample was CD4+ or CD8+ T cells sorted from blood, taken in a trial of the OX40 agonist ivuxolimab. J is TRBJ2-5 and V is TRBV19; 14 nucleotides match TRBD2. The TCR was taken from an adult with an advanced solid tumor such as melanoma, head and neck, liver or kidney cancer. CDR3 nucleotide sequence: TGTGCCAGTAGTACGACTAGCGGGAGGGTCCAAGAGACCCAGTACTTC. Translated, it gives CASSTTSGRVQETQYF.